The text below deals with one T cell receptor (beta chain). The antigen remains unidentified. Primers included in the PCR were 60 Vbeta and 13 Jbeta primers. How the authors handled the data: It was a later analysis that counted about 80 million unique TCR beta chains, of which some 12 million were shared. Data came from immunoSEQ multiplex PCR; TCRdb stores just in-frame clones and leaves some out. The V and J calls and the clone size are those of that table, but D and trimming were determined from the DNA. This table has about 100,000 clones, more than 60% appearing once. The entry originates in a study of cytomegalovirus exposure and HLA in healthy donors. Study-wide points: Accurate HLA-A and HLA-B prediction from TCR beta sequences was reported for most subjects. Sequencing depth roughly uniform across donors was assumed in presence/absence analyses. Fewer N-insertions (relative to the roughly 610-donor mean) were reportedly seen in an Asian-associated ancestry cluster in a later analysis.

Looked up from germline, CDR1 is KGHSH and CDR2 is LQKENI. The CDR3 totals 13 residues. Trimming took 2 bases from V and 5 from J; bases not matched to a gene: 0. The TCR comes from a man aged 50 to 60 in good health and CMV-seropositive. The V call is TRBV18, the J call TRBJ2-5, with 9 bases aligning to TRBD1. Input material: PBMCs. The CDR3 DNA is TGTGCCAGCTCACCAACAGGGGGCGAGACCCAGTACTTC. Its translation is CASSPTGGETQYF.